This T cell receptor (beta chain) was sequenced during a study of blood T cell repertoires in COVID-19 (dated by TCRdb to 2019 to 2021). Turning to the overall study: Collaborator samples came from the United States, Italy and Spain and covered acute and convalescent phases of COVID-19. The samples were drawn from two sources: the first 160 participants of the ongoing ImmuneRACE study, and over 1,000 subjects contributed by 6 global collaborators. The repertoires were released in a freely available public database intended as a resource for research on the immune response to SARS-CoV-2. The material from the prospective study consisted of cDNA or gDNA derived from T cells, B-cell-depleted T cells, or PBMCs. The dataset comprised deeply sampled blood TCRbeta repertoires from subjects exposed to, actively infected with, or recovered from COVID-19. A de-identified subject ID, COVID-19 status, age in years and sex were almost always included in the sample metadata. Where available, HLA class I and class II types were taken from metadata supplied by the sample provider and were not determined by assay-based typing. Results the study describes overall, beyond this receptor: The quantity of clinical and demographic metadata differed by source and by participant and was supplied without curation.

The collaborating institutions used their own protocols to collect whole blood in K2EDTA tubes. For TCRbeta analysis, collaborators shipped samples in one of three forms: frozen whole blood, isolated PBMCs, or DNA extracted from either of those sample types. A note on this clone: The target of this receptor is not known. Qualities for individual bases were not recorded, and no much larger clone is one base off.

TCRbeta CDR3 regions were amplified from genomic DNA by means of the immunoSEQ Assay, a bias-controlled multiplex PCR. Processing in the source paper ran as follows. Within the assay, amplification of reference gene primers was used to estimate how many nucleated cells each sample contained. To quantify the absolute abundance of each unique TCRbeta CDR3 rearrangement, sequence reads were collapsed and filtered. For each sample, productive Simpson clonality was calculated as the square root of Simpson's diversity index over productive rearrangements. Drawn from immuneACCESS, this table holds only the in-frame rearrangements with V and J called that TCRdb kept. Clones are partly lost; checked studies trace under half to an unresolved V gene and leave the rest unexplained. V and J calls and clone size follow that table, whereas D and trimming were derived from the DNA. Across this sample there are 80,000 or so clones, with about 80% seen only once. The ten largest account for approximately 12% of the sample.

For CDR1 and CDR2, the germline V gene lists SGHAT and FQNNGV. CDR3 length: 14 amino acids, cysteine to phenylalanine. CDR3 DNA only is kept here, 42 bases in frame from base 1. V is clipped by 3 bases and J by 3 bases, and the sequence between their germline boundaries is 12 bases long. Sequenced material: peripheral blood. The chain links TRBV11-2 with TRBJ2-7; matching of 6 bases hints at TRBD2 as the D gene. The clonotype was recovered from an elderly man with acute or convalescent COVID-19. CDR3 loop: CASSFQTSVYEQYF. The DNA sequence is TGTGCCAGCAGCTTCCAGACTAGTGTCTACGAGCAGTACTTC.